Listed below are T cell receptor beta chains from one sample, sequenced in a study of Ad26.COV2.S vaccination and SARS-CoV-2 variants. TCRdb keeps only in-frame clones here, not all; method: immunoSEQ multiplex PCR. There are over 300,000 clones in the sample; 83% occur only once, and just under 7.5% lies in the top ten. The sample in question was peripheral blood, obtained in a trial of Ad26.COV2.S vaccine versus placebo. These receptors all come from a person between 18 and 60 years old who received the Ad26.COV2.S COVID-19 vaccine or a placebo. CDR3s include the opening cysteine and the closing phenylalanine or tryptophan. A D gene is named only where the DNA matches it firmly. Size is stated for part of the rows, as once, few or many counts, or as a class when the clone is expanded.

V gene	D gene	J gene	clone size	CDR3 protein	CDR3 DNA
TRBV7-2	NA	TRBJ2-5	NA	CASSLGILETQYF	TGTGCCAGCAGCTTGGGAATCTTAGAGACCCAGTACTTC
TRBV29-1	NA	TRBJ1-1	NA	CSVEVKGRWTEAFF	TGCAGCGTTGAAGTTAAGGGCCGGTGGACTGAAGCTTTCTTT
TRBV19	TRBD2	TRBJ2-7	once	CASSIAPIAGGPSEQYF	TGTGCCAGTAGTATAGCCCCCATAGCGGGAGGGCCGAGCGAGCAGTACTTC
TRBV7-9	NA	TRBJ1-1	NA	CASSHGGNTEAFF	TGTGCCAGCAGCCACGGTGGGAACACTGAAGCTTTCTTT
TRBV28	NA	TRBJ1-1	NA	CASGLAQTFTEAFF	TGTGCCAGCGGCCTGGCACAGACTTTTACTGAAGCTTTCTTT
TRBV9	NA	TRBJ2-5	NA	CASSVDAVQETQYF	TGTGCCAGCAGCGTAGATGCGGTGCAAGAGACCCAGTACTTC
TRBV7-3	TRBD2	TRBJ2-2	NA	CASSTTSGGNTGELFF	TGTGCCAGCAGCACAACTAGCGGGGGGAACACCGGGGAGCTGTTTTTT
TRBV5-1	TRBD1	TRBJ1-1	NA	CASSLADRGQVTEAFF	TGCGCCAGCAGCTTGGCGGACAGGGGGCAGGTGACTGAAGCTTTCTTT
TRBV12-3/TRBV12-4	NA	TRBJ2-7	NA	CASGPGGEQYF	TGTGCCAGCGGCCCGGGCGGCGAGCAGTACTTC
TRBV5-6	NA	TRBJ1-2	NA	CASSLRQLYGYTF	TGTGCCAGCAGCTTGCGCCAGCTCTATGGCTACACCTTC
TRBV19	NA	TRBJ2-5	NA	CATQGGYQETQYF	TGTGCCACTCAAGGAGGGTACCAAGAGACCCAGTACTTC
TRBV18	TRBD1	TRBJ1-2	NA	CASSPQGARDYGYTF	TGTGCCAGCTCACCACAGGGGGCGCGGGACTATGGCTACACCTTC
TRBV21-1	NA	TRBJ2-6	NA	CASSTGGGCGANVLTF	TGTGCCAGCAGCACAGGAGGGGGCTGTGGGGCCAACGTCCTGACTTTC
TRBV19	NA	TRBJ1-4	NA	CASSIISGEKLFF	TGTGCCAGTAGTATTATATCCGGAGAAAAACTGTTTTTT
TRBV2	TRBD2	TRBJ2-3	NA	CASSDRRGITDTQYF	TGTGCCAGCAGTGACCGGCGGGGGATCACAGATACGCAGTATTTT
TRBV10-2	TRBD2	TRBJ2-1	NA	CASRLTSALSSYNEQFF	TGCGCCAGCAGGCTGACTAGCGCCCTTAGCTCCTACAATGAGCAGTTCTTC
TRBV19	NA	TRBJ2-7	NA	CASSIASGQTYEQYF	TGTGCCAGTAGTATAGCGTCGGGACAAACCTACGAGCAGTACTTC
TRBV6-5	TRBD1	TRBJ1-4	once	CASSRQGVRSEKLFF	TGTGCCAGCAGCCGACAGGGGGTTAGAAGTGAAAAACTGTTTTTT
TRBV6-5	NA	TRBJ1-2	NA	CASRFGPTRGYTF	TGTGCCAGCAGATTCGGACCAACTCGCGGCTACACCTTC
TRBV5-5	TRBD1	TRBJ1-3	NA	CASKRTGGNTIYF	TGTGCCAGCAAAAGGACAGGGGGAAACACCATATATTTT